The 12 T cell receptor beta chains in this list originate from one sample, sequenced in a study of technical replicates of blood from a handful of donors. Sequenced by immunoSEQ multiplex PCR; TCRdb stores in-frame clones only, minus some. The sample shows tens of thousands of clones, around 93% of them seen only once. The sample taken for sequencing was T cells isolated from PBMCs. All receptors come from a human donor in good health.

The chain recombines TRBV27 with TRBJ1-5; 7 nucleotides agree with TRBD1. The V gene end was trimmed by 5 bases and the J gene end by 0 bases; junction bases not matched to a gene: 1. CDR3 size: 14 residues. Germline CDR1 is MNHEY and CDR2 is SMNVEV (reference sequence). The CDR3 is CASSQGVSNQPQHF. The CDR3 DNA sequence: TGTGCCAGCAGTCAGGGGGTTAGCAATCAGCCCCAGCATTTT.

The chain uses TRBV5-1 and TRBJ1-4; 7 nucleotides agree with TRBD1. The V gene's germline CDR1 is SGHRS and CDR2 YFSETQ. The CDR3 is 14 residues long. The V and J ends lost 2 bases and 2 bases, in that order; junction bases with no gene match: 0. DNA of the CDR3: TGCGCCAGCAGCTTACAGGGGACTAATGAAAAACTGTTTTTT. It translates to CASSLQGTNEKLFF.

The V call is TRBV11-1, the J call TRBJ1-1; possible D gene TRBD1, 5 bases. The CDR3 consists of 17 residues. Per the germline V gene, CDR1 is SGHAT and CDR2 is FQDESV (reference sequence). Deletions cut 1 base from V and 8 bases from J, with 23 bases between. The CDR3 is CASSLVTWGDLKVEAFF. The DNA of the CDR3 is TGTGCCAGCAGCTTAGTCACTTGGGGGGACCTTAAGGTCGAAGCTTTCTTT.

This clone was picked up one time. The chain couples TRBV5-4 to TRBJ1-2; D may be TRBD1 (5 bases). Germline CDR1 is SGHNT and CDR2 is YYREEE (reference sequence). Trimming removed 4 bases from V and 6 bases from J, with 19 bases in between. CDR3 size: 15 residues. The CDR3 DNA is TGTGCCAGCAGCACTGGATGGGGGGGGGACGATGGCTACACCTTC. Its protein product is CASSTGWGGDDGYTF.

The CDR3 loop reads CASSPLFAPAASYEQYF. The DNA of the CDR3 is TGTGCCAGCAGCCCGCTTTTTGCCCCAGCGGCCTCCTACGAGCAGTACTTC. The V and J genes are TRBV11-2 and TRBJ2-7, with D possibly being TRBD2 (5 bases). The CDR3 has 17 amino acids. In germline, CDR1 is SGHAT, CDR2 FQNNGV. V was pared by 5 bases and J by 0 bases, with 20 bases between.

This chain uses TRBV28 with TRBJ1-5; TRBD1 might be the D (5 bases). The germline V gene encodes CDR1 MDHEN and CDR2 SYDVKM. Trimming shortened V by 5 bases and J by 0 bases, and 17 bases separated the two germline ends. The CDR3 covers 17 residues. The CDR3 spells CASSPLGESYSNQPQHF. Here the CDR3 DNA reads TGTGCCAGCAGTCCCTTAGGGGAATCCTATAGCAATCAGCCCCAGCATTTT. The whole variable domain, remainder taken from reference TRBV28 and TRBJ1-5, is DVKVTQSSRYLVKRTGEKVFLECVQDMDHENMFWYRQDPGLGLRLIYFSYDVKMKEKGDIPEGYSVSREKKERFSLILESASTNQTSMYLCASSPLGESYSNQPQHFGDGTRLSIL.

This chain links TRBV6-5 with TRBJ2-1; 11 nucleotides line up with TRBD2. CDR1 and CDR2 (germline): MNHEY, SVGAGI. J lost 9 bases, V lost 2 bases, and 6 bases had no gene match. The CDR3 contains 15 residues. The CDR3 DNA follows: TGTGCCAGCAGTTACCCGACTAGCGGGATCGGTGAGCAGTTCTTC. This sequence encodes CASSYPTSGIGEQFF.

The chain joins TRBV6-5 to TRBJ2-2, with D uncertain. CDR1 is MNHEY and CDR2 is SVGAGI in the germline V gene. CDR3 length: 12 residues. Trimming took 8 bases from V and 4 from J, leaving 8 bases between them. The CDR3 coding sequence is TGTGCCAGCCAATACAGCACCGGGGAGCTGTTTTTT. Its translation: CASQYSTGELFF.

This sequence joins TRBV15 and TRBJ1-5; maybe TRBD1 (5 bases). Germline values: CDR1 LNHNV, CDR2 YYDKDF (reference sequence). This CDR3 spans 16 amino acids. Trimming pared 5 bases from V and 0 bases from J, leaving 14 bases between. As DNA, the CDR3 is TGTGCCACCAGCGATTGGGGCGGCCCTAGCAATCAGCCCCAGCATTTT. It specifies CATSDWGGPSNQPQHF.

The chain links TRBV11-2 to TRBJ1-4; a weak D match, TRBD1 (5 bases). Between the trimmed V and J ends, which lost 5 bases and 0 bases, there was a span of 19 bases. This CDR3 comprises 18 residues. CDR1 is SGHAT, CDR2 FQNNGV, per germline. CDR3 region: CASSTFRGKLATNEKLFF. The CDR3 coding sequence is TGTGCCAGCAGCACGTTTCGGGGGAAACTTGCAACTAATGAAAAACTGTTTTTT.

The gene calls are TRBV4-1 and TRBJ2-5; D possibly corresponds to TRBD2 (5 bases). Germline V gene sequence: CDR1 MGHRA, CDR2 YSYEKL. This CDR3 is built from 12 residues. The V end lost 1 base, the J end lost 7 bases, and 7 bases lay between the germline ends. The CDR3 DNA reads TGCGCCAGCAGCCAAGTCGCGGGGACCCAGTACTTC. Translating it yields CASSQVAGTQYF.

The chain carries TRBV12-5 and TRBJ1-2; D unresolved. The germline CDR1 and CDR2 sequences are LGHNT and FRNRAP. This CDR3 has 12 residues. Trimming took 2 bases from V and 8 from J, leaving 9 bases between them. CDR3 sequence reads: CASGLSPYGYTF. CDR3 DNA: TGTGCTAGTGGTTTGTCCCCCTACGGCTACACCTTC. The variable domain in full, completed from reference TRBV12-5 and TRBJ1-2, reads DARVTQTPRHKVTEMGQEVTMRCQPILGHNTVFWYRQTMMQGLELLAYFRNRAPLDDSGMPKDRFSAEMPDATLATLKIQPSEPRDSAVYFCASGLSPYGYTFGSGTRLTVV.